This TCR beta chain emerged from a study of T-cell reconstitution after alpha-beta-depleted transplantation in children. Study-level results: Recipient T cells and thymic progenitors that survived were the source of the high TCRbeta diversity seen at day 60 in some patients. A year had passed since transplant, and T-cell counts and diversity by then came mostly from newly produced T cells. Several hundred expanded graft clones reportedly supplied alpha-beta T cells about two months after transplant.

Unique molecular identifiers were used to barcode this TCRbeta library. MiXCR, applied by TCRdb to the PCR reads, yields one record per CDR3 protein. The sample holds under 850,000 distinct CDR3 sequences, approximately 14% seen once. V was pared by 6 bases and J by 8 bases, with 10 bases between. In germline, CDR1 is MNHNY, CDR2 SVGAGI (reference sequence). The CDR3 contains 12 residues. This clonotype has a count of ten or more. Its antigen is currently unknown. This rearrangement joins TRBV6-6 to TRBJ2-2; the D is unclear. The origin of this receptor is a girl aged 2 to 10 with congenital amegakaryocytic thrombocytopenia, due to receive a stem cell transplant. The material was PBMCs, obtained before TCRalphabeta/CD19-depleted stem cell transplant. The CDR3 DNA follows: TGTGCCAGCAGCCCATTTCGAGGGGAGCTGTTTTTT. This gives the protein CASSPFRGELFF.